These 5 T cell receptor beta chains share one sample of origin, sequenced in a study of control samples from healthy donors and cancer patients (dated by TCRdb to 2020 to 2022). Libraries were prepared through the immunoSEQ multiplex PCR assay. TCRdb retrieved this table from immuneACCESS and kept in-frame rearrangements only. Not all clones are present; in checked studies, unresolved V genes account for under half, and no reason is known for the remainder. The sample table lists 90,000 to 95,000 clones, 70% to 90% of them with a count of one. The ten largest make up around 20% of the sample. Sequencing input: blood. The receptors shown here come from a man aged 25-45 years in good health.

The CDR3 loop is CASSLERTGVYGYTF. CDR3 DNA sequence: TGCGCCAGCAGCTTGGAAAGGACAGGGGTTTATGGCTACACCTTC. The chain is built from TRBV5-1 and TRBJ1-2, with TRBD1 matching 9 bases. Germline CDR1 reads SGHRS; CDR2 reads YFSETQ. V shed 0 bases and J 5 bases; nucleotides not matched to a gene: 5. This CDR3 has 15 residues.

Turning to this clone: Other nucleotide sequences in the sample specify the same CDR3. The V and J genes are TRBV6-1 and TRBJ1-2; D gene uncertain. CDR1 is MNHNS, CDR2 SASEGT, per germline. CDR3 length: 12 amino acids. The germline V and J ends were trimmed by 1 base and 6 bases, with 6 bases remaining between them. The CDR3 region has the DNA TGTGCCAGCAGTGAAGGGTCCCATGGCTACACCTTC. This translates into CASSEGSHGYTF.

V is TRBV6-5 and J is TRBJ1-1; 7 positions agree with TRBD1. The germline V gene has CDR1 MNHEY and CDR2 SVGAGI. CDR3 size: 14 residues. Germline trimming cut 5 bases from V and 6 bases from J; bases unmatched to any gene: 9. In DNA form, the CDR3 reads TGTGCCAGCAGTCTGGACAGGTGGCGACCTGAAGCTTTCTTT. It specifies CASSLDRWRPEAFF.

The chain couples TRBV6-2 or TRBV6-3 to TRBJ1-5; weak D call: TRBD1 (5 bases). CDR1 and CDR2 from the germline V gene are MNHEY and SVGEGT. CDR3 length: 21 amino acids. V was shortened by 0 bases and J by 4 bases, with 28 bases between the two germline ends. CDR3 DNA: TGTGCCAGCAGTTACTCCCGGGGATCCCGGTTGGTCGAGGGGCCGAATCAGCCCCAGCATTTT. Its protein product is CASSYSRGSRLVEGPNQPQHF.

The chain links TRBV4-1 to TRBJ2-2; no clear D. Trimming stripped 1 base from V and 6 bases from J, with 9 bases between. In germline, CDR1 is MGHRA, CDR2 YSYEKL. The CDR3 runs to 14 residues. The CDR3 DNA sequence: TGCGCCAGCAGCCAAGTAGAAGGGTCCGGGGAGCTGTTTTTT. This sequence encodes CASSQVEGSGELFF.